This TCR beta chain came from a study of blood T cell repertoires in COVID-19. Germline loops: CDR1 LGHNA, CDR2 YSLEER. Between the trimmed V and J ends, which lost 4 bases and 7 bases, there was a span of 13 bases. The CDR3 spans 14 residues. This clone was seen just once. In the original workflow: Estimated nucleated cell counts came from reference gene primer amplification. Generated by immunoSEQ multiplex PCR, the TCRdb table keeps only in-frame clones and is missing some. The V and J calls and clone size are taken from that table; D and trimming were inferred from the DNA. The sample yields about 250,000 clones, about 87% seen once.

The sequencing input was peripheral blood. This chain links TRBV4-3 with TRBJ2-2; no reliable D call. The receptor was derived from a young woman with COVID-19, enrolled during active disease. CDR3 sequence: CASSPGSTSGELFF. The CDR3 DNA sequence: TGCGCCAGCAGCCCCGGGTCGACGAGCGGGGAGCTGTTTTTT.